Listed here are 12 T cell receptor beta chains from one sample, sequenced in a study of cytomegalovirus exposure and HLA in healthy donors. PCR primers comprised 60 Vbeta and 13 Jbeta primers. Method: immunoSEQ multiplex PCR; TCRdb's copy keeps in-frame clones and lacks some. Among about 110,000 clones, around 85% were seen once, and the ten largest hold about 1.8%. Source material: PBMCs. The receptors were sampled from a man between 40 and 49 years old in good health and CMV-seronegative.

This clone was detected a few times. The CDR3 region is CASSIPRGGTDTQYF. The DNA for the CDR3 is TGTGCCAGCAGTATCCCTCGGGGGGGCACAGATACGCAGTATTTT. The chain is built from TRBV28 and TRBJ2-3, with 7 nucleotides matching TRBD2. CDR3 length equals 15 residues. J was trimmed by 1 base and V by 5 bases; bases with no gene match: 6. Per germline, CDR1 MDHEN and CDR2 SYDVKM.

This chain uses TRBV28 with TRBJ2-7; D may be TRBD2 (5 bases). The germline gives CDR1 MDHEN, CDR2 SYDVKM. The CDR3 length is 12 residues. V was shortened by 5 bases and J by 2 bases, with 7 bases between the two germline ends. Written as DNA, the CDR3 is TGTGCCAGCAGTCAGCGGACCTACGAGCAGTACTTC. This encodes CASSQRTYEQYF.

V is TRBV7-2 and J is TRBJ1-1; D not resolved. Germline V lookup: CDR1 SGHTA, CDR2 FQGNSA. V was cut by 5 bases and J by 3 bases, with 28 bases left in between. The CDR3 is made up of 19 amino acids. DNA for the CDR3: TGTGCCAGCAGCCGCGGGAGAGGGAAAACCCTCGAGCCGGACACTGAAGCTTTCTTT. Its protein product is CASSRGRGKTLEPDTEAFF.

This sequence joins TRBV7-7 and TRBJ2-1; 11 nucleotides match TRBD2. There are 15 residues in the CDR3. With V trimmed by 2 bases and J by 7 bases, 4 bases remained unmatched. Germline V gene sequence: CDR1 SSHAT, CDR2 FNYEAQ (reference sequence). CDR3 bases: TGTGCCAGCAGCTTAATAGCGGGGGGGCAGAATGAGCAGTTCTTC. Amino acid sequence: CASSLIAGGQNEQFF.

This clone was observed a single time. Other DNA sequences of this sample code for an identical CDR3. The chain couples TRBV19 to TRBJ2-7, with D possibly matching TRBD1 (6 bases). This CDR3 comprises 13 residues. Deletions cut 3 bases from V and 4 bases from J, with 10 bases between. CDR1 LNHDA and CDR2 SQIVND come from the germline V gene (reference sequence). In nucleotides, the CDR3 is TGTGCCAGTAGTATCGAACAGGGTTACGAGCAGTACTTC. The encoded protein is CASSIEQGYEQYF. The variable domain in full, with the rest retrieved from reference TRBV19 and TRBJ2-7, is DGGITQSPKYLFRKEGQNVTLSCEQNLNHDAMYWYRQDPGQGLRLIYYSQIVNDFQKGDIAEGYSVSREKKESFPLTVTSAQKNPTAFYLCASSIEQGYEQYFGPGTRLTVT.

The V and J genes are TRBV6-1 and TRBJ2-7; TRBD2 might be the D (6 bases). CDR1 is MNHNS, CDR2 SASEGT, per germline. Between the trimmed V and J ends, which lost 5 bases and 3 bases, there was a span of 11 bases. This CDR3 has 13 residues. The CDR3 coding sequence is TGTGCCAGCAGTAGATCCGGGGGCTACGAGCAGTACTTC. It codes for CASSRSGGYEQYF.

The chain joins TRBV29-1 to TRBJ1-1, with TRBD1 as a possible D gene (5 bases). This CDR3 contains 11 residues. CDR1 and CDR2 from the germline V gene are SQVTM and ANQGSEA. Trimming stripped 6 bases from V and 6 bases from J, with 11 bases between. This CDR3 reads CSVRTSPEAFF. CDR3 nucleotide sequence: TGCAGCGTCCGGACAAGCCCTGAAGCTTTCTTT. Drawing the rest from reference TRBV29-1 and TRBJ1-1, the complete variable domain is SAVISQKPSRDICQRGTSLTIQCQVDSQVTMMFWYRQQPGQSLTLIATANQGSEATYESGFVIDKFPISRPNLTFSTLTVSNMSPEDSSIYLCSVRTSPEAFFGQGTRLTVV.

The genes are TRBV6-5 and TRBJ2-2; D gene uncertain. The V end was cut by 7 bases, the J end by 3 bases, with 6 bases between. CDR3 length: 12 amino acids. The germline V gene has CDR1 MNHEY and CDR2 SVGAGI. CDR3 sequence: CASTTHTGELFF. For the CDR3, the DNA is TGTGCCAGCACCACACACACCGGGGAGCTGTTTTTT.

V gene TRBV6-1 combines with J gene TRBJ1-5; perhaps TRBD1 as D (5 bases). Germline CDR1 is MNHNS and CDR2 is SASEGT. Trimming took off 8 bases at V and 5 bases at J, with 19 bases between the two ends. This CDR3 is 15 amino acids long. As DNA, the CDR3 is TGTGCCAGCTCATCGGAGGGCTGGGACCATCAGCCCCAGCATTTT. Its protein product is CASSSEGWDHQPQHF.

This clone was counted between two and nine times. The genes are TRBV7-2 and TRBJ2-1; 7 bases agree with TRBD1. The CDR3 totals 13 residues. Germline V gene sequence: CDR1 SGHTA, CDR2 FQGNSA. V lost 2 bases and J lost 15; bases outside the gene matches: 10. CDR3 bases: TGTGCCAGCAGCTTATCTTTCGGACAGGTCCCGTTCTTC. It encodes CASSLSFGQVPFF. The complete variable domain, with remaining parts taken from reference TRBV7-2 and TRBJ2-1, reads GAGVSQSPSNKVTEKGKDVELRCDPISGHTALYWYRQSLGQGLEFLIYFQGNSAPDKSGLPSDRFSAERTGGSVSTLTIQRTQQEDSAVYLCASSLSFGQVPFFGPGTRLTVL.

This chain connects TRBV2 to TRBJ2-7, with 7 bases that match TRBD1. The germline V gene has CDR1 SNHLY and CDR2 FYNNEI. The CDR3 is 14 amino acids. With V trimmed by 7 bases and J by 5 bases, 11 bases remained unmatched. The CDR3 sequence: CASIWVGGENEQYF. CDR3 nucleotides: TGTGCCAGCATATGGGTAGGGGGCGAAAACGAGCAGTACTTC.

V usage is TRBV7-9 and J usage is TRBJ2-3; 7 positions agree with TRBD1. The junction had 2 bases not matched to a gene; V was cut back by 2 bases and J by 6 bases. This CDR3 has 13 amino acids. Germline CDR1 and CDR2: SEHNR and FQNEAQ (reference sequence). CDR3 in amino acids: CASSLLGGDTQYF. The CDR3 nucleotides are TGTGCCAGCAGCTTACTAGGGGGCGATACGCAGTATTTT.